A selection of T cell receptor beta chains follows, all from one sample in a study of T cell changes during pregnancy in multiple sclerosis. Using immunoSEQ multiplex PCR, the repertoire was profiled, and TCRdb retains in-frame clones only, with some absent. The table has 25,000 to 35,000 clones, about 90% seen once; the top ten hold less than 10%. The material sequenced was CD8+ T cells from peripheral blood mononuclear cells, taken in the second trimester of pregnancy. These receptors all come from a female donor with multiple sclerosis, enrolled in a pregnancy study. The CDR3 runs from the conserved cysteine through the conserved F or W. Fields, in order: CDR3 DNA, CDR3 protein, clone size, V gene, D gene, J gene. A D gene is named only where the DNA matches it firmly. Not all rows give a size; the values are once, few, many and, for expanded clones, a class.

TGTGCCAGCACCACCCGGGGGGTTTACTATGGCTACACCTTC | CASTTRGVYYGYTF | . | TRBV7-2 | . | TRBJ1-2
TGCGCCAGCAGTGATCCAGGGACAGAGCAGTACTTC | CASSDPGTEQYF | . | TRBV10-1 | . | TRBJ2-7
TGTGCCTGGACTAGACAGGGCCCTAAAGACACCATATATTTT | CAWTRQGPKDTIYF | . | TRBV30 | TRBD1 | TRBJ1-3
TGTGCCAGCAGTTTATTAGATACGCAGTATTTT | CASSLLDTQYF | . | TRBV2 | . | TRBJ2-3
TGTGCCAGCAGTAACGATAACAGGGGTACTCTGCCGGCAGATACGCAGTATTTT | CASSNDNRGTLPADTQYF | few | TRBV21-1 | . | TRBJ2-3
TGTGCCAGCAGCGACGGAACGGGTCAGCCCCAGCATTTT | CASSDGTGQPQHF | . | TRBV7-3 | . | TRBJ1-5
TGTGCCAGCTCACCTGGACAGGGGCTGGGTAATGAGCAGTTCTTC | CASSPGQGLGNEQFF | . | TRBV18 | TRBD1 | TRBJ2-1
TGTGCCAGCAGTGAATGGGGGCCGGGGGAGACCCAGTACTTC | CASSEWGPGETQYF | . | TRBV25-1 | . | TRBJ2-5
TGCGCCAGCAGCCAAGAGGTGGGACACTTGAACACTGAAGCTTTCTTT | CASSQEVGHLNTEAFF | . | TRBV4-3 | . | TRBJ1-1
TGTGCCAGTAGTATAGGCGCCCAGGGGAAGTTCTTC | CASSIGAQGKFF | . | TRBV19 | . | TRBJ2-1
TGTGCCAGCAGCCCCCTAGCGGGGGTCGGTGAGACCCAGTACTTC | CASSPLAGVGETQYF | . | TRBV28 | TRBD2 | TRBJ2-5
TGCGCCAGCAGCAACAGGGGGCGTAGCGGGGAGCTGTTTTTT | CASSNRGRSGELFF | . | TRBV23-1 | TRBD1 | TRBJ2-2
TGTGCCAGCAGTCCGTCCGGCTACGAGCAGTACTTC | CASSPSGYEQYF | . | TRBV27 | . | TRBJ2-7
TGTGCCAGTAGCCACCTAGGGGGGGGGATAGACCAGCCCCAGCATTTT | CASSHLGGGIDQPQHF | . | TRBV19 | . | TRBJ1-5
TGTGCCAGCAGCTTAGATTTGGGGGCGGTTAGCACTGAAGCTTTCTTT | CASSLDLGAVSTEAFF | . | TRBV11-2 | . | TRBJ1-1
TGTGCCAGCAGCTTAAACCGGGGGGGCGAAGGAAACACCATATATTTT | CASSLNRGGEGNTIYF | . | TRBV13 | . | TRBJ1-3
TGCGCCAGCAGCCAAATGAACAGGGTATCGGGAGGCTACACCTTC | CASSQMNRVSGGYTF | . | TRBV4-1 | . | TRBJ1-2
TGTGCCTGGAGGAGGGCGGGCACTGAAGCTTTCTTT | CAWRRAGTEAFF | few | TRBV30 | . | TRBJ1-1
TGTGCCAGCAGCTTGGCAACAGGGGGCCCCTACAATGAGCAGTTCTTC | CASSLATGGPYNEQFF | once | TRBV5-6 | TRBD1 | TRBJ2-1
TGTGCCAGCAGCTTGGCCAAGCGGAGGGATAATGAAAAACTGTTTTTT | CASSLAKRRDNEKLFF | . | TRBV5-6 | . | TRBJ1-4
TGTGCCAGCAGCCGATACAGGCGGGGGGCGGGAGGCTACACCTTC | CASSRYRRGAGGYTF | . | TRBV28 | . | TRBJ1-2
TGTGCCAGCAGCTCCGGGGGGAGGGCTGGAAACACCATATATTTT | CASSSGGRAGNTIYF | . | TRBV7-9 | . | TRBJ1-3
TGTGCCATCAGTGATCTCGCGGGGGACTACGAGCAGTACTTC | CAISDLAGDYEQYF | . | TRBV10-3 | TRBD2 | TRBJ2-7
TGTGCCAGCAGTTTCGTCACAACCGGGACAGGGTTCTACGAGCAGTACTTC | CASSFVTTGTGFYEQYF | . | TRBV28 | TRBD1 | TRBJ2-7
TGTGCCAGCAGCTTGCCAGACAGGATATCCTACAATGAGCAGTTCTTC | CASSLPDRISYNEQFF | . | TRBV5-6 | . | TRBJ2-1
TGTGCCAGCAGCTCCGGGACAGGGCTCTACAATGAGCAGTTCTTC | CASSSGTGLYNEQFF | . | TRBV7-9 | TRBD1 | TRBJ2-1
TGTGCCAGCAGCTTAGCAGGGACAGGGTCCTACGAGCAGTACTTC | CASSLAGTGSYEQYF | . | TRBV7-6 | TRBD1 | TRBJ2-7
TGTGCCAGCAGCTCCGGGGAGGGCACAGATACGCAGTATTTT | CASSSGEGTDTQYF | . | TRBV7-3 | . | TRBJ2-3
TGCGCCAGCAGCCAAACTACAGGGTCTCTGTTTTTT | CASSQTTGSLFF | . | TRBV4-1 | . | TRBJ2-2
TGTGCCACCAGCAGCGGGACTAGCGGGGCCGATGAGCAGTTCTTC | CATSSGTSGADEQFF | . | TRBV15 | TRBD2 | TRBJ2-1
TGTGCCAGCAGTTTTTTAAAGGGGCGCCCAGATACGCAGTATTTT | CASSFLKGRPDTQYF | once | TRBV28 | . | TRBJ2-3
TGTGCCAGCAGTACGGGACAGTCGAACGAGCAGTACTTC | CASSTGQSNEQYF | . | TRBV6-5 | TRBD1 | TRBJ2-7
TGTGCCAGCAGCGGGCCCGGGACTAGCGGGGGGGCAGATACGCAGTATTTT | CASSGPGTSGGADTQYF | . | TRBV7-8 | TRBD2 | TRBJ2-3
TGTGCCAGCAGCTTCGGGTCGGGGGGAGGTTACGAGCAGTACTTC | CASSFGSGGGYEQYF | . | TRBV11-3 | TRBD2 | TRBJ2-7
TGTGCCACCCTCGGGACAGGGCTCTACGAGCAGTACTTC | CATLGTGLYEQYF | . | TRBV19 | TRBD1 | TRBJ2-7
TGTGCCAGCAGCTTGGCCTGGCGGGGGGACACAGATACGCAGTATTTT | CASSLAWRGDTDTQYF | . | TRBV5-5 | TRBD2 | TRBJ2-3
TGTGCCAGCAGCGTAGGGGGTAGCACAGATACGCAGTATTTT | CASSVGGSTDTQYF | . | TRBV6-1 | . | TRBJ2-3
TGTGCCAGCCTTACCGAACAGGGGGCACGCTACACCTTC | CASLTEQGARYTF | few | TRBV7-9 | TRBD1 | TRBJ1-2
TGTGCCAGCACCCGGACAGGGACCCATGGCTACACCTTC | CASTRTGTHGYTF | . | TRBV5-6 | TRBD1 | TRBJ1-2
TGCGCCAGCAGCCACCAAATCCTAGAGCTCGGAGGCCCCTACAATGAGCAGTTCTTC | CASSHQILELGGPYNEQFF | medium-sized | TRBV4-1 | . | TRBJ2-1
TGTGCCAGCAGTGGGGGGGGTCATAATTCACCCCTCCACTTT | CASSGGGHNSPLHF | . | TRBV2 | . | TRBJ1-6
TGTGCCAGTAGTAGTAATCGGAACACTGAAGCTTTCTTT | CASSSNRNTEAFF | . | TRBV19 | . | TRBJ1-1
TGTGCCATCAGTGGACAGGAGAGCAATCAGCCCCAGCATTTT | CAISGQESNQPQHF | . | TRBV10-3 | . | TRBJ1-5
TGTGCCAGCAGTTACTCCCAGCGGTCTGGAAACACCATATATTTT | CASSYSQRSGNTIYF | . | TRBV6-5 | . | TRBJ1-3
TGTGCCAGCAGTGTCGGACTAGCGGGGGGGAATGAGCAGTTCTTC | CASSVGLAGGNEQFF | . | TRBV6-4 | TRBD2 | TRBJ2-1
TGCAGCGTTGAAGGGGGGACAGGGAGTAGAAGGGACACTGAAGCTTTCTTT | CSVEGGTGSRRDTEAFF | once | TRBV29-1 | TRBD1 | TRBJ1-1
TGCGCCAGCAGCTTAGGTGACTTCACAGATACGCAGTATTTT | CASSLGDFTDTQYF | . | TRBV5-1 | . | TRBJ2-3
TGTGCCAGCAGCTTAGAGGGGGTGGGCAGCGGAGGCAATGAGCAGTTCTTC | CASSLEGVGSGGNEQFF | . | TRBV7-9 | . | TRBJ2-1